The clone carrying this T cell receptor (beta chain) was recorded a few times. Unique molecular identifiers were used to barcode this TCRbeta library. Using its own MiXCR run on the PCR reads, TCRdb lists one record per CDR3 protein. The sample shows 400,000 to 500,000 distinct CDR3 sequences, approximately 11% of them seen only once. This entry comes from a study of T-cell reconstitution after alpha-beta-depleted transplantation in children. The receptor was isolated from a human donor who donated a stem cell graft to a child with acute myeloid leukemia. This specimen was PBMCs from the stem cell graft donor, taken from the stem cell graft.

The CDR3 DNA reads as TGTGCCAGCAGCCAAGGGGGGGGGAGCACAGATACGCAGTATTTT. Translated, it gives CASSQGGGSTDTQYF. J is TRBJ2-3 and V is TRBV7-2; D is perhaps TRBD2 (7 bases). CDR3 size: 15 residues. Deletions cut 5 bases from V and 0 bases from J, with 12 bases between. CDR1 and CDR2 (germline): SGHTA, FQGNSA.